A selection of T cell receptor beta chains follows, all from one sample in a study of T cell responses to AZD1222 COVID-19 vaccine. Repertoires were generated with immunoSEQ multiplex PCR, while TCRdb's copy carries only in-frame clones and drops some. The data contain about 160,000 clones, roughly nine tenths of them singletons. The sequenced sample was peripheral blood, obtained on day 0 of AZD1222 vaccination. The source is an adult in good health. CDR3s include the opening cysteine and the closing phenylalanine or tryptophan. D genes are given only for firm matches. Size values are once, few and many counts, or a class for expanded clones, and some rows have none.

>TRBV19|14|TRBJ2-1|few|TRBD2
CASSAAGPQNEQFF
TGTGCCAGTAGCGCAGCGGGGCCCCAGAATGAGCAGTTCTTC
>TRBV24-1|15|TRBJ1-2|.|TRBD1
CATSDAQGYGYGYTF
TGTGCCACCAGTGACGCACAGGGGTACGGCTATGGCTACACCTTC
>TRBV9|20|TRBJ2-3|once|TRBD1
CASSVEKGPRGQGRTDTQYF
TGTGCCAGCAGCGTAGAAAAAGGGCCCCGGGGACAGGGAAGGACAGATACGCAGTATTTT
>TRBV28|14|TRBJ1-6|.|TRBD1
CASGGTGGRSPLHF
TGTGCCAGCGGGGGGACAGGGGGCCGTTCACCCCTCCACTTT
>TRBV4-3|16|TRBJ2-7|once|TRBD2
CASSSRLAGISYEQYF
TGCGCCAGCAGCTCAAGACTAGCGGGGATCTCCTACGAGCAGTACTTC
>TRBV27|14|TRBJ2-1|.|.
CASSLKSSYNEQFF
TGTGCCAGCAGTTTAAAGAGCTCCTACAATGAGCAGTTCTTC
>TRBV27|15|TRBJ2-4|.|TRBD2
CASTTSGLAKNIQYF
TGTGCCAGCACCACTAGCGGACTAGCCAAAAACATTCAGTACTTC
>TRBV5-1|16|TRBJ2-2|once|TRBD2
CASMAGGGPNTGELFF
TGCGCCAGCATGGCTGGCGGGGGGCCGAACACCGGGGAGCTGTTTTTT
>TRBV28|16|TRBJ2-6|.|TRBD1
CATLAGTGTGANVLTF
TGTGCCACTCTGGCCGGGACAGGGACTGGGGCCAACGTCCTGACTTTC
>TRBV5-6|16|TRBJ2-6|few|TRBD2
CASSLVAGYGANVLTF
TGTGCCAGCAGCTTGGTAGCGGGCTATGGGGCCAACGTCCTGACTTTC
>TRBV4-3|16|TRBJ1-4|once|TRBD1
CASSHRHRGHDEKLFF
TGCGCCAGCAGCCACCGACATAGGGGGCATGATGAAAAACTGTTTTTT
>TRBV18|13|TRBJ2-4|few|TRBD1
CASSPAEQGGQYF
TGTGCCAGCTCACCCGCCGAACAGGGGGGACAGTACTTC
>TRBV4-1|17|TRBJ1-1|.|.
CASSQVGGEGEATEAFF
TGCGCCAGCAGCCAAGTTGGGGGTGAGGGCGAAGCCACTGAAGCTTTCTTT
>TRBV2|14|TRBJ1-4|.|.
CASRQEMSNEKLFF
TGTGCCAGCAGACAGGAAATGTCAAATGAAAAACTGTTTTTT
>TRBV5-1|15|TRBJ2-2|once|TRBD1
CASSLPTGPTGELFF
TGCGCCAGCAGCTTACCGACAGGGCCCACCGGGGAGCTGTTTTTT
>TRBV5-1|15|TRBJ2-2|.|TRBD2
CASSLAGVNTGELFF
TGCGCCAGCAGCTTAGCGGGGGTGAACACCGGGGAGCTGTTTTTT
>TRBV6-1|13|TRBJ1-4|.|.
CASSERENEKLFF
TGTGCCAGCAGTGAAAGAGAGAATGAAAAACTGTTTTTT
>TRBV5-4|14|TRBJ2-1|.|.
CASMGAGRHNEQFF
TGTGCCAGCATGGGGGCAGGGAGGCACAATGAGCAGTTCTTC
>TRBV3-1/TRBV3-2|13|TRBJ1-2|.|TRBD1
CASSPQGVFGYTF
TGTGCCAGCAGCCCCCAGGGGGTGTTTGGCTACACCTTC
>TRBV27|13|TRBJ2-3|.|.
CASSSLSTDTQYF
TGTGCCAGCAGTTCGTTGAGCACAGATACGCAGTATTTT
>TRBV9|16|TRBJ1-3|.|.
CASSVDPGGGGNTIYF
TGTGCCAGCAGCGTAGACCCGGGTGGGGGAGGAAACACCATATATTTT
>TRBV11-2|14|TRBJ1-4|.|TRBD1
CASSPDRGSEKLFF
TGTGCCAGCAGCCCTGACAGGGGGAGTGAAAAACTGTTTTTT